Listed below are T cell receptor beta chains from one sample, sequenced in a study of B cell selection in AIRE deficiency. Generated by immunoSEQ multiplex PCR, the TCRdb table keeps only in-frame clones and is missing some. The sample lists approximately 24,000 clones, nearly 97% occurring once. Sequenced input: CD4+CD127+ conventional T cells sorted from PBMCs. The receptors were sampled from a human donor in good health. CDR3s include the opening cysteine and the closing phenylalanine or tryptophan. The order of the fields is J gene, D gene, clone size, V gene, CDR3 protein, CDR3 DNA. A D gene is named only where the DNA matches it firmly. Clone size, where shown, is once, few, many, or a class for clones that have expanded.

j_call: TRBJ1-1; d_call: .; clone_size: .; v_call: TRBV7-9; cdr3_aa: CASSPAGRGTEAFF; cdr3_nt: TGTGCCAGCAGCCCGGCGGGCCGGGGGACTGAAGCTTTCTTT
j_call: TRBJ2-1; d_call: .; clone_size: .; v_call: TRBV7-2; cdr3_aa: CASSLVGQAFYEQFF; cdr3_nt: TGTGCCAGCAGCTTAGTGGGGCAGGCTTTCTATGAGCAGTTCTTC
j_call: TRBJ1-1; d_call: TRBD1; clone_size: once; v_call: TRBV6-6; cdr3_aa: CASSDTGTGLLEAFF; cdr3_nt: TGTGCCAGCAGTGACACCGGGACAGGGCTTTTAGAAGCTTTCTTT
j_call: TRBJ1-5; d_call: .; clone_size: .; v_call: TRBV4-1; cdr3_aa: CASSQTRYSNQPQHF; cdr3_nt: TGCGCCAGCAGCCAGACACGGTATAGCAATCAGCCCCAGCATTTT
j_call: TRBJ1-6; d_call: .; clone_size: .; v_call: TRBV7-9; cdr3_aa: CASSLGNYNSPLHF; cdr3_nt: TGTGCCAGCAGCCTAGGAAACTATAATTCACCCCTCCACTTT
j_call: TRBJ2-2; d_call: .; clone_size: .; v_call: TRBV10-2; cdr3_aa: CASSGREHINTGELFF; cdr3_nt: TGCGCCAGCAGTGGCCGCGAGCATATTAACACCGGGGAGCTGTTTTTT
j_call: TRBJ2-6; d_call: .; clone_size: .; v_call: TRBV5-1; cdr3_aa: CASSPQLGGANVLTF; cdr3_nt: TGCGCCAGCAGCCCTCAGTTGGGTGGGGCCAACGTCCTGACTTTC
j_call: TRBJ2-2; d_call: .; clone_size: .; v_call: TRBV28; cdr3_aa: CASSVRVGGELFF; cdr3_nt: TGTGCCAGCAGTGTCCGAGTCGGCGGGGAGCTGTTTTTT
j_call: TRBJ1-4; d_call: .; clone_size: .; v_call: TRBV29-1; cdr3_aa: CSVVVGGSLNEKLFF; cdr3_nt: TGCAGCGTTGTGGTGGGGGGCAGCCTTAATGAAAAACTGTTTTTT
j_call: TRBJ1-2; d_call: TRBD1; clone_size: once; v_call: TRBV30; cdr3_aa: CARTGQGLGYGYTF; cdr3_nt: TGTGCCCGGACTGGACAGGGGCTCGGCTATGGCTACACCTTC
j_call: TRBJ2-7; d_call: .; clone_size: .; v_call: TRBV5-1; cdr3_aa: CASSLAPGGQFRSSYEQYF; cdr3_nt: TGCGCCAGCAGCCTAGCGCCGGGGGGCCAATTTAGGAGCTCCTACGAGCAGTACTTC
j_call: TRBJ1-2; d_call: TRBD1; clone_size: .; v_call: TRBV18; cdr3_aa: CASSPQTGGVDGYTF; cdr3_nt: TGTGCCAGCTCACCACAAACAGGGGGCGTTGATGGCTACACCTTC
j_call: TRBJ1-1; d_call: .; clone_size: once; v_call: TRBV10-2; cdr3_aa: CASSPQTGSPEAFF; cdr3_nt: TGCGCCAGCAGCCCTCAAACAGGGAGCCCTGAAGCTTTCTTT
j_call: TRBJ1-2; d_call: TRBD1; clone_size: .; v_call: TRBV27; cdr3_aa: CATSRGQGAHYGYTF; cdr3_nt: TGTGCCACCAGCAGGGGACAGGGGGCTCACTATGGCTACACCTTC
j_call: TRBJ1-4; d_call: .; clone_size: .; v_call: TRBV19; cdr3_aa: CASSRLSSTTTNEKLFF; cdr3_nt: TGTGCCAGTAGTCGGCTGTCCAGTACTACAACTAATGAAAAACTGTTTTTT
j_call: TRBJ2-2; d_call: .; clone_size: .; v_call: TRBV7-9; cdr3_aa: CASSLLGTLKNTGELFF; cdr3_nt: TGTGCCAGCAGCCTATTAGGGACACTCAAGAACACCGGGGAGCTGTTTTTT
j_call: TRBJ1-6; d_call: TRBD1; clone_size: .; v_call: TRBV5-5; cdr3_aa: CASSQGTGTDSPLHF; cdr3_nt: TGTGCCAGCAGCCAAGGGACAGGAACTGATTCACCCCTCCACTTT
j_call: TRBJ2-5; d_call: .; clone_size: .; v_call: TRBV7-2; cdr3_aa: CASSPGPQETQYF; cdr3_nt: TGTGCCAGCAGCCCGGGCCCTCAAGAGACCCAGTACTTC
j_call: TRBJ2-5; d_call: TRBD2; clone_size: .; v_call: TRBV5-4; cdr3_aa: CASSPSGSRETQYF; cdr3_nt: TGTGCCAGCAGCCCTAGCGGTTCTAGGGAGACCCAGTACTTC
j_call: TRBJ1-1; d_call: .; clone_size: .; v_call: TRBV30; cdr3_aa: CAWVGQTNTEAFF; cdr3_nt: TGTGCCTGGGTTGGACAAACGAACACTGAAGCTTTCTTT
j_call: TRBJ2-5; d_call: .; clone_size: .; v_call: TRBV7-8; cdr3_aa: CASSLGQMKTQYF; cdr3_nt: TGTGCCAGCAGCTTAGGGCAGATGAAGACCCAGTACTTC
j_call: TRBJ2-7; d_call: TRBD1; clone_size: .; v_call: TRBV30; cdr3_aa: CAWSPHTGAYEQYF; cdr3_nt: TGTGCCTGGAGTCCCCACACAGGGGCCTACGAGCAGTACTTC
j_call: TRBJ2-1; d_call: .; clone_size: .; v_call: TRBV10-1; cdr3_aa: CASSDYRSSYNEQFF; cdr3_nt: TGCGCCAGCAGTGACTACAGGAGCTCCTACAATGAGCAGTTCTTC
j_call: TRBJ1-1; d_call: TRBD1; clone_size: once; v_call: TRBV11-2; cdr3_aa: CASSRRQGNTEAFF; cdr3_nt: TGTGCCAGCAGCCGGAGACAGGGGAACACTGAAGCTTTCTTT